These T cell receptor beta chains were read from a single sample in a study of T-cell memory formation after mild COVID-19. Each CDR3 protein gets one entry after TCRdb re-called the 5' RACE reads with MiXCR. Among fewer than 450,000 distinct CDR3 sequences listed, around 24% were seen once. The sample comprised PBMCs or a T cell subset sorted from them (not recorded which). These receptors originate from an adult woman who had mild COVID-19 (a few samples of this study predate the infection). Cell type and time point are not known. CDR3s include the opening cysteine and the closing phenylalanine or tryptophan. A D gene is named only where the DNA matches it firmly. For some rows the clone size is stated as once, few or many, or as a class when expanded; others skip it.

.	TRBV5-1	few	TRBJ2-7	CASSRGTTGEQYF	TGCGCCAGCAGCCGTGGGACCACGGGGGAGCAGTACTTC
TRBD2	TRBV7-9	few	TRBJ2-1	CASSARLAGDNEQFF	TGTGCCAGCAGCGCCCGACTAGCGGGGGACAATGAGCAGTTCTTC
.	TRBV23-1	.	TRBJ1-5	CASTHHPLGGVHF	TGCGCCAGCACCCACCATCCTTTGGGGGGAGTTCATTTT
TRBD1	TRBV6-5	.	TRBJ1-3	CASRLGQGYSGNTIYF	TGTGCCAGCAGGCTTGGACAGGGATACTCTGGAAACACCATATATTTT
.	TRBV4-3	few	TRBJ2-3	CASSQDLSGTDTQYF	TGCGCCAGCAGCCAAGATCTTAGCGGCACAGATACGCAGTATTTT
.	TRBV5-1	few	TRBJ2-3	CASSLQGPSTDTQYF	TGCGCCAGCAGCTTGCAGGGCCCAAGCACAGATACGCAGTATTTT
.	TRBV11-3	.	TRBJ2-5	CASSLDKTPRPETQYF	TGTGCCAGCAGCTTAGACAAAACCCCCAGGCCAGAGACCCAGTACTTC
.	TRBV2	.	TRBJ2-5	CASSESTLAVQETQYF	TGTGCCAGCAGTGAAAGTACGTTGGCGGTGCAAGAGACCCAGTACTTC
.	TRBV20-1	.	TRBJ1-2	CSASLGDYGYTF	TGCAGTGCTTCATTGGGCGACTATGGCTACACCTTC
TRBD2	TRBV3-1	few	TRBJ2-1	CASSQNSGGVDEQFF	TGTGCCAGCAGCCAAAATAGCGGGGGTGTCGATGAGCAGTTCTTC
.	TRBV20-1	few	TRBJ1-2	CSARPTVDSADGYTF	TGCAGTGCTAGACCAACTGTCGACAGCGCGGATGGCTACACCTTC
TRBD2	TRBV20-1	.	TRBJ2-7	CSASEGTSGYEQYF	TGCAGTGCTAGCGAGGGGACTAGCGGCTACGAGCAGTACTTC
.	TRBV5-8	few	TRBJ2-3	CASSLETGVSTDTQYF	TGTGCCAGCAGCTTAGAGACGGGAGTTAGCACAGATACGCAGTATTTT
.	TRBV9	.	TRBJ1-2	CASSVDPQNYGYTF	TGTGCCAGCAGCGTAGACCCCCAGAACTATGGCTACACCTTC
.	TRBV27	.	TRBJ1-4	CASSPYRGEELFF	TGTGCCAGCAGTCCCTACCGGGGGGAAGAACTGTTTTTT
TRBD2	TRBV29-1	.	TRBJ2-2	CSVGSGGGSSTGELFF	TGCAGCGTGGGCAGCGGGGGCGGTTCGAGCACCGGGGAGCTGTTTTTT
.	TRBV3-1	.	TRBJ1-1	CASSQVQGSTEAFF	TGTGCCAGCAGCCAAGTTCAGGGTTCGACTGAAGCTTTCTTT
.	TRBV2	.	TRBJ2-1	CASREDMGNEQFF	TGTGCCAGCAGGGAAGACATGGGCAATGAGCAGTTCTTC
.	TRBV21-1	many	TRBJ2-1	CASSRTPGLAGGVPNEQFF	TGTGCCAGCAGCAGAACCCCAGGACTAGCGGGGGGTGTACCTAATGAGCAGTTCTTC
TRBD2	TRBV18	once	TRBJ2-1	CASSPPYLVAGKGYEQFF	TGTGCCAGCTCACCCCCTTATTTGGTAGCGGGAAAGGGGTATGAGCAGTTCTTC
.	TRBV7-2	few	TRBJ2-3	CASSLMQTTDTQYF	TGTGCCAGCAGCTTAATGCAAACCACAGATACGCAGTATTTT
TRBD1	TRBV2	.	TRBJ1-2	CASREMTTGDGYTF	TGTGCCAGCAGAGAGATGACAACAGGGGATGGCTACACCTTC
.	TRBV7-8	.	TRBJ2-4	CASSLGGRGNIQYF	TGTGCCAGCAGCTTAGGCGGCAGGGGCAACATTCAGTACTTC
TRBD2	TRBV7-8	many	TRBJ2-3	CASRAGTGGSTDTQYF	TGTGCCAGTCGAGCCGGGACGGGGGGTAGCACAGATACGCAGTATTTT
.	TRBV29-1	once	TRBJ2-6	CSVENRAGSGANVLTF	TGCAGCGTTGAAAACAGGGCCGGCTCTGGGGCCAACGTCCTGACTTTC
.	TRBV27	.	TRBJ2-1	CASSLAGQLYNEQFF	TGTGCCAGCAGTTTAGCGGGACAGCTTTACAATGAGCAGTTCTTC
.	TRBV5-1	.	TRBJ2-5	CASSFRGNQETQYF	TGCGCCAGCAGCTTCCGGGGCAACCAAGAGACCCAGTACTTC
.	TRBV29-1	.	TRBJ2-3	CSVEGHSGTDTQYF	TGCAGCGTTGAAGGGCACAGTGGCACAGATACGCAGTATTTT
.	TRBV6-1	few	TRBJ1-2	CASSEVGIPGYRGGYTF	TGTGCCAGCAGTGAAGTTGGTATCCCGGGATACCGTGGTGGCTACACCTTC
TRBD2	TRBV9	.	TRBJ2-2	CASSVDLGTSITGELFF	TGTGCCAGCAGCGTAGACTTAGGGACTAGCATCACCGGGGAGCTGTTTTTT
.	TRBV20-1	once	TRBJ2-7	CSARSEEGRFYEQYF	TGCAGTGCTAGATCGGAGGAAGGGAGATTCTACGAGCAGTACTTC
TRBD1	TRBV10-3	few	TRBJ1-4	CAISRDRAATNEKLFF	TGTGCCATCAGTCGGGACAGGGCCGCAACTAATGAAAAACTGTTTTTT
.	TRBV7-2	.	TRBJ2-2	CASSSWASTGELFF	TGTGCCAGCAGCTCGTGGGCCAGCACCGGGGAGCTGTTTTTT
TRBD1	TRBV24-1	.	TRBJ1-4	CATSAGQGFNEKLFF	TGTGCCACCAGTGCCGGACAGGGGTTTAATGAAAAACTGTTTTTT
.	TRBV2	few	TRBJ2-5	CASTGDGETQYF	TGTGCCAGCACAGGGGACGGAGAGACCCAGTACTTC
.	TRBV10-3	.	TRBJ1-1	CAISDRANEAFF	TGTGCCATCAGTGACAGGGCGAATGAAGCTTTCTTT
TRBD2	TRBV20-1	few	TRBJ2-3	CSARDRTSPMDTQYF	TGCAGTGCTAGAGATCGGACTAGCCCTATGGATACGCAGTATTTT
.	TRBV6-5	.	TRBJ2-7	CASSYGGARYEQYF	TGTGCCAGCAGTTACGGCGGGGCTCGCTACGAGCAGTACTTC
.	TRBV6-5	once	TRBJ1-2	CASSYSSVGYGYTF	TGTGCCAGCAGTTACTCCTCCGTTGGCTATGGCTACACCTTC
.	TRBV5-4	.	TRBJ1-5	CASSPDSLGPQHF	TGTGCCAGCAGCCCGGACAGTTTGGGGCCCCAGCATTTT
TRBD1	TRBV18	few	TRBJ2-4	CASSPDREDRALQYF	TGTGCCAGCTCACCAGACAGGGAAGACAGGGCGCTTCAGTACTTC
TRBD1	TRBV7-2	few	TRBJ1-2	CASSPTGYYGYTF	TGTGCCAGCAGCCCGACAGGGTACTATGGCTACACCTTC
.	TRBV18	.	TRBJ2-7	CASSPGRVPDEQYF	TGTGCCAGCTCACCAGGTCGGGTTCCCGACGAGCAGTACTTC
.	TRBV5-1	few	TRBJ2-5	CASAPGLETQYF	TGCGCCAGCGCGCCGGGTTTGGAGACCCAGTACTTC
TRBD1	TRBV7-9	few	TRBJ2-1	CASSLRDSNEQFF	TGTGCCAGCAGCTTGAGGGACAGCAATGAGCAGTTCTTC
.	TRBV5-5	.	TRBJ1-3	CASSLRSGSGNTIYF	TGTGCCAGCAGCCTACGCTCAGGGTCTGGAAACACCATATATTTT
TRBD2	TRBV29-1	.	TRBJ2-3	CSVEGPGLGVTDTQYF	TGCAGCGTTGAGGGCCCGGGACTAGGGGTTACAGATACGCAGTATTTT
.	TRBV12-3/TRBV12-4	few	TRBJ1-1	CASREGPRSEAFF	TGTGCCAGCAGAGAAGGCCCTCGGAGTGAAGCTTTCTTT
TRBD2	TRBV7-9	.	TRBJ2-4	CASSIKREAYFGNIQYF	TGTGCCAGCAGCATCAAGCGGGAGGCGTATTTCGGAAACATTCAGTACTTC
.	TRBV6-5	.	TRBJ2-3	CASRTRARDTQYF	TGTGCCAGCAGGACTAGGGCCCGGGATACGCAGTATTTT
TRBD1	TRBV12-3/TRBV12-4	few	TRBJ2-1	CASSFTGVGEQFF	TGTGCCAGCAGTTTCACAGGGGTGGGGGAGCAGTTCTTC
.	TRBV7-6	few	TRBJ1-3	CASSLAGPENTIYF	TGTGCCAGCAGCTTAGCAGGGCCTGAAAACACCATATATTTT